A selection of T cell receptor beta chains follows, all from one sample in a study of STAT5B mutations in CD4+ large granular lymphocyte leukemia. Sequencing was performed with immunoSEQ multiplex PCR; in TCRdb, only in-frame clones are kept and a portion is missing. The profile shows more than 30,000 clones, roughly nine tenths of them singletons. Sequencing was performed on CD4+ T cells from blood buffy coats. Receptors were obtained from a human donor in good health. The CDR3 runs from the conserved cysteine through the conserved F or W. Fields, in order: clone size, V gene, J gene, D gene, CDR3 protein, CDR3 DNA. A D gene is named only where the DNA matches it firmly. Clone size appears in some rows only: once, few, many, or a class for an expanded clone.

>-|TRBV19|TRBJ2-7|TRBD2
CASSIAGGYEQYF
TGTGCCAGTAGTATAGCGGGAGGCTACGAGCAGTACTTC
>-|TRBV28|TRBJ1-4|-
CASSSSWGEQNEKLFF
TGTGCCAGCAGTTCCTCTTGGGGGGAGCAGAATGAAAAACTGTTTTTT
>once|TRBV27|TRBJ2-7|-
CASSSRTGGYEQYF
TGTGCCAGCAGTTCTAGGACGGGTGGCTACGAGCAGTACTTC
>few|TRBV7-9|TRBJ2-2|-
CASSLAGSTGELFF
TGTGCCAGCAGCTTAGCAGGTAGCACCGGGGAGCTGTTTTTT
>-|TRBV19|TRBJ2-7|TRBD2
CASSELAGGTYEQYF
TGTGCCAGTAGTGAGTTAGCGGGAGGTACCTACGAGCAGTACTTC
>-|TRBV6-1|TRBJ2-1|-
CASSDPKVRNEQFF
TGTGCCAGCAGTGATCCCAAAGTTAGGAATGAGCAGTTCTTC
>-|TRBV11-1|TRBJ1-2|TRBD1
CASSSGTAYGYTF
TGTGCCAGCAGCTCAGGGACAGCCTATGGCTACACCTTC
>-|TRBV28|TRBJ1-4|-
CASRDPANVKLFF
TGTGCCAGCAGGGACCCGGCGAATGTAAAACTGTTTTTT
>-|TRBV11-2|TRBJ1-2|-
CASSTRGGGGYTF
TGTGCCAGCAGCACGCGAGGGGGTGGTGGCTACACCTTC
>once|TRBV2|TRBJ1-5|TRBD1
CASKTTGVINQPQHF
TGTGCCAGCAAAACCACAGGGGTCATAAATCAGCCCCAGCATTTT
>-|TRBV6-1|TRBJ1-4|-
CASSEVGDEKLFF
TGTGCCAGCAGTGAAGTGGGGGATGAAAAACTGTTTTTT
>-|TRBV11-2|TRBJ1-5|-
CASSQGLGGNQPQHF
TGTGCCAGCAGCCAGGGTTTAGGTGGCAATCAGCCCCAGCATTTT
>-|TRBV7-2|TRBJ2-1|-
CASSAQGSYNEQFF
TGTGCCAGCAGCGCGCAGGGATCCTACAATGAGCAGTTCTTC
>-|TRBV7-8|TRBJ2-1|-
CASSLRTLSSYNEQFF
TGTGCCAGCAGCCTCCGGACCCTGAGCTCCTACAATGAGCAGTTCTTC
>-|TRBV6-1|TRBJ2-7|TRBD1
CASLLVHRGTYEQYF
TGTGCCAGCCTCTTAGTGCACAGGGGCACCTACGAGCAGTACTTC
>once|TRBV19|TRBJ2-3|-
CASSPQLVTDTQYF
TGTGCCAGTAGTCCCCAACTAGTCACAGATACGCAGTATTTT
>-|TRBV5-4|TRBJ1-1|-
CASSLAGVTNTEAFF
TGTGCCAGCAGCTTGGCGGGGGTCACGAACACTGAAGCTTTCTTT
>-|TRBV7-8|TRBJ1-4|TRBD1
CASSPRARGRGDEKLFF
TGTGCCAGCAGCCCTCGGGCCAGGGGGCGAGGAGATGAAAAACTGTTTTTT
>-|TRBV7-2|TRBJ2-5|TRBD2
CASSLAGTSGQETQYF
TGTGCCAGCAGCTTAGCCGGGACTAGCGGCCAAGAGACCCAGTACTTC
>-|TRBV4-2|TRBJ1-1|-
CASSQELNLNTEAFF
TGTGCCAGCAGCCAAGAACTGAACCTGAACACTGAAGCTTTCTTT
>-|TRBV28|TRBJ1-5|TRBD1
CASLQGVGAQPQHF
TGTGCCTCACTCCAGGGGGTTGGGGCTCAGCCCCAGCATTTT
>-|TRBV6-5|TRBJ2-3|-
CASSYSSGTDTQYF
TGTGCCAGCAGTTACAGTAGCGGCACAGATACGCAGTATTTT
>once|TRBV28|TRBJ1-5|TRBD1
CASSLYRGTSNQPQHF
TGTGCCAGCAGTTTATACAGGGGGACTAGCAATCAGCCCCAGCATTTT
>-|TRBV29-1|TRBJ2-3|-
CSVEEWGHPGTDTQYF
TGCAGCGTTGAGGAGTGGGGACACCCCGGCACAGATACGCAGTATTTT
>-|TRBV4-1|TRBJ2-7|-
CASSQPTASYEQYF
TGCGCCAGCAGCCAGCCCACCGCGTCCTACGAGCAGTACTTC
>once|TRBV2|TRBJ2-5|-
CASSFDLAEETQYF
TGTGCCAGCAGTTTCGATCTGGCCGAAGAGACCCAGTACTTC
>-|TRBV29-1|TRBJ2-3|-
CSVERSSTQYF
TGCAGCGTTGAACGATCAAGTACGCAGTATTTT
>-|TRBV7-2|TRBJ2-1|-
CASSLAMSSYNEQFF
TGTGCCAGCAGCTTAGCGATGTCCTCCTACAATGAGCAGTTCTTC
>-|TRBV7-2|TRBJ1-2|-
CASSPTSAMFVYGYTF
TGTGCCAGCAGCCCAACGTCAGCTATGTTTGTCTATGGCTACACCTTC
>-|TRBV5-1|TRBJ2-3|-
CASSLVAQKADTQYF
TGCGCCAGCAGCTTGGTAGCGCAAAAGGCGGATACGCAGTATTTT
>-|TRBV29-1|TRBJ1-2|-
CSVDLGPPSYGYTF
TGCAGCGTTGATTTGGGCCCACCTAGCTATGGCTACACCTTC
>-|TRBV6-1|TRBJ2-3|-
CASTQGLSTDTQYF
TGTGCCAGCACCCAGGGACTGAGCACAGATACGCAGTATTTT
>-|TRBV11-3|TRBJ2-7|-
CASRQGGAFDYEQYF
TGTGCCAGCAGGCAGGGGGGCGCATTTGACTACGAGCAGTACTTC
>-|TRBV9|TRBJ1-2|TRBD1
CASSVDGQGLYGYTF
TGTGCCAGCAGCGTAGACGGACAGGGGTTGTATGGCTACACCTTC
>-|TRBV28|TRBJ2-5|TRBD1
CASSDTRTGAETQYF
TGTGCCAGCAGCGACACCCGGACAGGTGCCGAGACCCAGTACTTC
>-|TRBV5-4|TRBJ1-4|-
CASSTSGGREKLFF
TGTGCCAGCAGCACCAGCGGGGGCAGGGAAAAACTGTTTTTT
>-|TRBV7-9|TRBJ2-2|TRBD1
CASSFTYSQGAGELFF
TGTGCCAGCAGCTTCACATATTCCCAGGGGGCCGGGGAGCTGTTTTTT
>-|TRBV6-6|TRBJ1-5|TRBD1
CASSYSTGGPNQPQHF
TGTGCCAGCAGTTACTCGACAGGGGGACCGAATCAGCCCCAGCATTTT
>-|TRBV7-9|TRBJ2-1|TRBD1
CASSRTSGTGGPEQFF
TGTGCCAGCAGCCGGACCTCCGGGACAGGGGGCCCCGAGCAGTTCTTC
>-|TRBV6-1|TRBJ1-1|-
CASSEGAGTEAFF
TGTGCCAGCAGTGAGGGGGCAGGAACTGAAGCTTTCTTT
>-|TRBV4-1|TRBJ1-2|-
CASSQQTTYGYTF
TGCGCCAGCAGCCAGCAGACAACATATGGCTACACCTTC
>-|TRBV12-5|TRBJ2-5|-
CASGLARVLQETQYF
TGTGCTAGTGGTTTGGCCCGGGTCCTCCAAGAGACCCAGTACTTC
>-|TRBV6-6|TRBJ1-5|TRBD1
CASNRQGVSNQPQHF
TGTGCCAGCAACCGACAGGGAGTAAGCAATCAGCCCCAGCATTTT
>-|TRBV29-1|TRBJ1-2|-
CSVAGGSEFYGHTF
-
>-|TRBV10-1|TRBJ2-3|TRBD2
CASRRLAGLYSTDTQYF
TGCGCCAGCAGAAGACTAGCGGGCCTATATAGCACAGATACGCAGTATTTT
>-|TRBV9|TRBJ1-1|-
CASSVSGSANTEAFF
TGTGCCAGCAGCGTAAGTGGCAGCGCGAACACTGAAGCTTTCTTT
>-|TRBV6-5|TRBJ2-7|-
CASSSTAGLVQYF
TGTGCCAGCAGCAGCACAGCGGGTTTGGTGCAGTACTTC
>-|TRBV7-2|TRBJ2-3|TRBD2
CASSFTISSASGPDTQYF
TGTGCCAGCAGCTTCACCATTTCGTCGGCTAGCGGCCCAGATACGCAGTATTTT
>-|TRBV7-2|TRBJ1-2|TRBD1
CASSSNPNRGGGYTF
TGTGCCAGCAGCTCCAACCCAAACAGGGGCGGTGGCTACACCTTC
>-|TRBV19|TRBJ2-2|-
CASCLHANTGELFF
TGTGCCAGCTGCCTACACGCGAACACCGGGGAGCTGTTTTTT
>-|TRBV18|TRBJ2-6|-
CASSPQNSGANVLTF
TGTGCCAGCTCACCTCAGAACTCTGGGGCCAACGTCCTGACTTTC
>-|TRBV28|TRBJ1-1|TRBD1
CASSSRGQGNTEAFF
TGTGCCAGCAGTTCAAGGGGGCAGGGGAACACTGAAGCTTTCTTT
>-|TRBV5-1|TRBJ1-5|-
CASSLEFGQNQPQHF
TGCGCCAGCAGCTTGGAGTTTGGACAGAATCAGCCCCAGCATTTT
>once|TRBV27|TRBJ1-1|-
CASSLSRVNTEAFF
TGTGCCAGCAGTTTATCAAGGGTTAACACTGAAGCTTTCTTT
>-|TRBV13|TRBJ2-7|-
CASRFYYEQYF
TGTGCCAGCAGATTCTATTACGAGCAGTACTTC